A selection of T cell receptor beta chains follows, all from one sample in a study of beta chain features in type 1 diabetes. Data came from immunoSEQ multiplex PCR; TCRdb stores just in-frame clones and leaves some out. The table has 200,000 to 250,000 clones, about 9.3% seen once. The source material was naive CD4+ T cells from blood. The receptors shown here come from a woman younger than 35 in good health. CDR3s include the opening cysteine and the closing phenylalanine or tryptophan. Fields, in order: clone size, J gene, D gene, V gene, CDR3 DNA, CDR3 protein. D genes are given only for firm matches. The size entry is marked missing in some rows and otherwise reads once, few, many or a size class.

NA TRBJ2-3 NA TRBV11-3 TGTGCCAGCAGCTTAGTGGCCGACACAGATACGCAGTATTTT CASSLVADTDTQYF
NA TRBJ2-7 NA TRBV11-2 TGTGCCAGCAGCCCGGACTTGTTTAAAGAGCAGTACTTC CASSPDLFKEQYF
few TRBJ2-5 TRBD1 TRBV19 TGTGCCAGTAGTATCATCGGTACACAGGGGGAAGGGGTGACCCAGTACTTC CASSIIGTQGEGVTQYF
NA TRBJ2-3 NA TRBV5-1 TGCGCCAGCAGCTTGGGAGGGAGTACAGATACGCAGTATTTT CASSLGGSTDTQYF
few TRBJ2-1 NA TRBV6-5 TGTGCCAGCAGTTACTCTACAGGGAACAATGAGCAGTTCTTC CASSYSTGNNEQFF
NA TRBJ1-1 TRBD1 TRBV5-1 TGCGCCAGCAGCTCGGGACAGGGGGGCGTTGAAGCTTTCTTT CASSSGQGGVEAFF
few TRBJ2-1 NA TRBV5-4 TGTGCCAGCAGCCCAACGAATAAGGGGTACAATGAGCAGTTCTTC CASSPTNKGYNEQFF
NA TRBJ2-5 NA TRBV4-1 TGCGCCAGCAGCCATGGACAGCAAGAGACCCAGTACTTC CASSHGQQETQYF
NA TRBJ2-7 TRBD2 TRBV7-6 TGTGCCAGCAGCTTGAGTCCCCGCGGGAGGCCCTACGAGCAGTACTTC CASSLSPRGRPYEQYF
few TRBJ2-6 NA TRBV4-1 TGCGCCAGCAGCCTGGTCGCTACCCCCTCTGGGGCCAACGTCCTGACTTTC CASSLVATPSGANVLTF
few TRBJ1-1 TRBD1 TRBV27 TGTGCCAGCAGTTTATATTCTGGGGCAGGGGGCACTGAAGCTTTCTTT CASSLYSGAGGTEAFF
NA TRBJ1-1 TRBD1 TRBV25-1 TGTGCCAGCAGTGACACGACAGGGCGGGACACTGAAGCTTTCTTT CASSDTTGRDTEAFF
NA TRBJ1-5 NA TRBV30 TGTGCCTGGAACCAGGGGATGGAGCAGCCCCAGCATTTT CAWNQGMEQPQHF
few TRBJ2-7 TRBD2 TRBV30 TGTGCCTGGAGTGTACTGGGGACTAGCGGGGTTGTGTACTTC CAWSVLGTSGVVYF
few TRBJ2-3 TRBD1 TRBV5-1 TGCGCCAGCAGCTCTGGGACAGGGCGGATGAGCACAGATACGCAGTATTTT CASSSGTGRMSTDTQYF
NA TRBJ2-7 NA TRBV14 TGTGCCAGCAGCCCCCGGGTGGCCTACGAGCAGTACTTC CASSPRVAYEQYF
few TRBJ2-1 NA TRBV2 TGTGCCAGCAGTCGGGAAGAGGAGCAGTTCTTC CASSREEEQFF
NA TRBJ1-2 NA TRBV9 TGTGCCAGCAGCGTAGCGAGCGGTGGGGGGTTGGAGGTCGGCTACACCTTC CASSVASGGGLEVGYTF
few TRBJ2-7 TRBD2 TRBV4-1 TGCGCCAGCAGCCATCCGGCTAGCGGGATATACGAGCAGTACTTC CASSHPASGIYEQYF
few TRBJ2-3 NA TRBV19 TGTGCCAGTAGTATTGAGATACCAGATACGCAGTATTTT CASSIEIPDTQYF
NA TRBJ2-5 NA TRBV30 TGTGCCTGGAGTGGATACAGGGTCGGAGAGACCCAGTACTTC CAWSGYRVGETQYF
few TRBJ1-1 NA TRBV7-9 TGTGCCAGCAGCTTAACAGGGAGCACTGAAGCTTTCTTT CASSLTGSTEAFF
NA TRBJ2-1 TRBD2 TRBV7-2 TGTGCCAGCAGCCGAAACCCGACTAGCGGGATTGGCGATGAGCAGTTCTTC CASSRNPTSGIGDEQFF
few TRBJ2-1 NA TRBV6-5 TGTGCCAGCAGCATCGGTAGCTCCTACAATGAGCAGTTCTTC CASSIGSSYNEQFF
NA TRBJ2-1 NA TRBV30 TGTGCCTGGAGTCGGGGCGGGGAGTACAATGAGCAGTTCTTC CAWSRGGEYNEQFF
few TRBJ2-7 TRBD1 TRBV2 TGTGCCAGCAGTGAAGCCTTTCTGGGGGGGACAGGGGACTACGAGCAGTACTTC CASSEAFLGGTGDYEQYF
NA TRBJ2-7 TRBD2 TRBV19 TGTGCCAGTAGTCGGGACTACCTCTCCTACGAGCAGTACTTC CASSRDYLSYEQYF
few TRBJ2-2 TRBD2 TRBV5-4 TGTGCCAGCAGCTTGGTGCCTCCGGGACTAGGGAACACCGGGGAGCTGTTTTTT CASSLVPPGLGNTGELFF
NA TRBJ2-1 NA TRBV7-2 TGTGCCAGCAGCTTATATCAGGGGAAGGCTGAGCAGTTCTTC CASSLYQGKAEQFF
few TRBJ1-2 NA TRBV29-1 TGCAGCGCAAGCGGAGCGGATGGCTACACCTTC CSASGADGYTF
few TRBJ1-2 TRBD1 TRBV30 TGTGCCTGGACGTGGACAGGGGGAGTGCGTATGAACTATGGCTACACCTTC CAWTWTGGVRMNYGYTF
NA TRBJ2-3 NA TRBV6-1 TGTGCCAGCAGCGCCGGGACACGTAGCGCAGATACGCAGTATTTT CASSAGTRSADTQYF
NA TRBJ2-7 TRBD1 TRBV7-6 TGTGCCAGCAGCCTACAGGGGGGCGAGCAGTACTTC CASSLQGGEQYF
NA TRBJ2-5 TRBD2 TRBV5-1 TGCGCCAGCAGCTTGGATCGAGCGGGGGACCAAGAGACCCAGTACTTC CASSLDRAGDQETQYF
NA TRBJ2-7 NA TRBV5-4 TGTGCCAGCAGCTTGGGTAGCGGAAGCTCCTACGAGCAGTACTTC CASSLGSGSSYEQYF
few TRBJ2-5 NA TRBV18 TGTGCCAGCTCACCATCAGGTCAAGAGACCCAGTACTTC CASSPSGQETQYF
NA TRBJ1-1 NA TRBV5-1 TGCGCCAGCAGCTTGTACTCGGGCACTGAAGCTTTCTTT CASSLYSGTEAFF
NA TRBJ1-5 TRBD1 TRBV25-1 TGTGCCAGCAGAAAGACAGGGCCGAATCAGCCCCAGCATTTT CASRKTGPNQPQHF
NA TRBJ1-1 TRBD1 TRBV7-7 TGTGCCAGCAGCCAACTCAGGGGGCCTGAAGCTTTCTTT CASSQLRGPEAFF
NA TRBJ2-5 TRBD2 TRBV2 TGTGCCAGCAAGCGGACTAGCGTCCAAGAGACCCAGTACTTC CASKRTSVQETQYF
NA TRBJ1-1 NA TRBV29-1 TGCAGCGTTGCGAGGGACACTGAAGCTTTCTTT CSVARDTEAFF
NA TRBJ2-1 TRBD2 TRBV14 TGTGCCAGCAGCTCGGGACTAGCGGGAGCCCAGTTCTTC CASSSGLAGAQFF
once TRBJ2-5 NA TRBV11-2 TGTGCCAGCAGCTTAGATCAGGACTACCAGACCCAGTACTTC CASSLDQDYQTQYF
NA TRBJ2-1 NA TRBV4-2 TGTGCCAGCAGCCATGGGACTGCCCGAGACTACAATGAGCAGTTCTTC CASSHGTARDYNEQFF
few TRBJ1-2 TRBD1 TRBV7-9 TGTGCCAGCAGCTCGCGGGACAGGGCCGGCCCTAACTATGGCTACACCTTC CASSSRDRAGPNYGYTF
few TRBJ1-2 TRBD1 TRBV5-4 TGTGCCAGCACCGGAACAGGGACAGGGGGATCGGGCTACACCTTC CASTGTGTGGSGYTF
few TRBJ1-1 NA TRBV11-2 TGTGCCAGCAGCACTCTGACGGGTTCGAACACTGAAGCTTTCTTT CASSTLTGSNTEAFF
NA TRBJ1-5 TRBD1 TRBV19 TGTGCCAGTAGTAAGGGGGCCGGACAGCCCCAGCATTTT CASSKGAGQPQHF
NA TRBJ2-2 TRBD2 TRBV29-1 TGCAGCGTGGGGACTAGCGGGAGTAGGGCCACCGGGGAGCTGTTTTTT CSVGTSGSRATGELFF
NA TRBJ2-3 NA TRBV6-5 TGTGCCAGCAGCCCGACAGTGAAAGATACGCAGTATTTT CASSPTVKDTQYF
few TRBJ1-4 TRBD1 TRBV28 TGTGCCAGCAGCCCGACAGGGCGGGAAAAACTGTTTTTT CASSPTGREKLFF
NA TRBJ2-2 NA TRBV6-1 TGTGCCAGCAGTGATAGGTGGGGGGCCGGGGAGCTGTTTTTT CASSDRWGAGELFF
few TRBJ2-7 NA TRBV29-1 TGCAGCGTTGAAGTCCCGACGGGGGCCTACGAGCAGTACTTC CSVEVPTGAYEQYF
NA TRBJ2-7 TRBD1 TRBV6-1 TGTGCCAGCAGGCGAACAGGGGACGCGGCCTACGAGCAGTACTTC CASRRTGDAAYEQYF
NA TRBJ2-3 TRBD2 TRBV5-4 TGTGCCAGCAGCTTGGGTCTAGCGGGTACTAGCACAGATACGCAGTATTTT CASSLGLAGTSTDTQYF
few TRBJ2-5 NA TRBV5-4 TGTGCCAGCAGCCCGGAGGTACAAGAGACCCAGTACTTC CASSPEVQETQYF
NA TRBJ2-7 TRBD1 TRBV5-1 TGCGCCAGCAGCTTCGGGACAGGGGAATACGAGCAGTACTTC CASSFGTGEYEQYF